A selection of T cell receptor beta chains follows, all from one sample in a study of radiotherapy plus CTLA-4 blockade in lung cancer. Sequenced by immunoSEQ multiplex PCR; TCRdb stores in-frame clones only, minus some. The sample contains 55,000 to 65,000 clones, about 72% of which appear only once. This material consisted of peripheral blood, taken from a patient treated with radiotherapy plus ipilimumab. The receptors here all came from a human donor with non-small cell lung cancer who had a complete response to radiotherapy plus ipilimumab. Each CDR3 is given with its conserved first and last residue. Each record gives: clone size, J gene, D gene, V gene, CDR3 protein, CDR3 DNA. A D gene is named only where the DNA matches it firmly. Clone size is given for some rows only: seen once, a few or many times, or a class if the clone is expanded.

>.|TRBJ2-4|.|TRBV29-1
CSVARGENIQYF
TGCAGCGTTGCGCGGGGAGAAAACATTCAGTACTTC
>.|TRBJ1-6|.|TRBV25-1
CASSEGGRTSRGNSPLHF
TGTGCCAGCAGTGAAGGTGGACGGACTTCGCGGGGGAATTCACCCCTCCACTTT
>once|TRBJ2-7|TRBD1|TRBV10-2
CASSMQRTGSYEQYF
TGCGCCAGCAGTATGCAAAGGACAGGCTCCTACGAGCAGTACTTC
>.|TRBJ2-7|TRBD2|TRBV29-1
CSVVGGLASLEQYF
TGCAGCGTTGTTGGGGGACTAGCGTCGCTGGAGCAGTACTTC
>.|TRBJ2-5|.|TRBV6-5
CASRQGRQETQYF
TGTGCCAGCAGACAGGGTCGACAAGAGACCCAGTACTTC
>.|TRBJ2-1|TRBD2|TRBV18
CASSPKTSGVNNEQFF
TGTGCCAGCTCACCCAAGACTAGCGGGGTGAACAATGAGCAGTTCTTC
>.|TRBJ1-1|TRBD1|TRBV30
CAWGGQGGKTEAFF
TGTGCCTGGGGGGGACAGGGAGGAAAAACTGAAGCTTTCTTT
>.|TRBJ1-6|.|TRBV5-4
CASSGLGGSSYNSPLHF
TGTGCCAGCAGCGGGCTCGGGGGTAGCTCCTATAATTCACCCCTCCACTTT
>.|TRBJ1-6|.|TRBV4-3
CASSQEPGHLYNSPLHF
TGCGCCAGCAGCCAAGAACCGGGACACCTCTATAATTCACCCCTCCACTTT
>once|TRBJ1-4|.|TRBV6-5
CASSFTVAESNEKLFF
TGTGCCAGCAGTTTCACAGTGGCAGAGAGTAATGAAAAACTGTTTTTT
>.|TRBJ2-2|TRBD1|TRBV7-7
CASSLEGTATGELFF
TGTGCCAGCAGCTTAGAGGGGACAGCCACCGGGGAGCTGTTTTTT
>.|TRBJ2-5|TRBD1|TRBV5-6
CASSVVGRGLPQETQYF
TGTGCCAGCAGCGTCGTCGGCAGGGGGCTCCCTCAAGAGACCCAGTACTTC
>.|TRBJ1-1|.|TRBV2
CASSEAVSSPAFF
TGTGCCAGCAGTGAAGCGGTAAGCTCCCCAGCTTTCTTT
>once|TRBJ1-5|TRBD1|TRBV28
CASSPGTGNHQPQHF
TGTGCCAGCAGTCCCGGGACAGGTAATCATCAGCCCCAGCATTTT
>.|TRBJ2-2|TRBD2|TRBV7-2
CARRATSGRRELFF
TGTGCCCGACGGGCGACTAGCGGTCGTCGGGAGCTGTTTTTT
>.|TRBJ2-6|.|TRBV11-2
CASSLVGYSGANVLTF
TGTGCCAGCAGCTTAGTCGGGTACTCTGGGGCCAACGTCCTGACTTTC
>.|TRBJ2-6|.|TRBV27
CASSFYWAFGANVLTF
TGTGCCAGCAGTTTTTATTGGGCGTTCGGGGCCAACGTCCTGACTTTC
>once|TRBJ1-5|.|TRBV28
CAANGRGNSNQPQHF
TGTGCCGCCAACGGGAGGGGCAATAGCAATCAGCCCCAGCATTTT
>.|TRBJ1-6|.|TRBV4-1
CASSQVPHGSPLHF
TGCGCCAGCAGCCAAGTCCCCCACGGGTCACCCCTCCACTTT
>.|TRBJ2-2|.|TRBV7-6
CASSLFYWGLKTNTGELFF
TGTGCCAGCAGCTTATTTTATTGGGGGCTTAAAACGAACACCGGGGAGCTGTTTTTT
>.|TRBJ2-7|TRBD1|TRBV7-2
CASSLFRGQGGGEQYF
TGTGCCAGCAGCTTATTTCGGGGACAGGGAGGGGGCGAGCAGTACTTC
>.|TRBJ2-3|.|TRBV5-1
CASSLATGNTDTQYF
TGCGCCAGCAGCTTGGCGACAGGCAACACAGATACGCAGTATTTT
>.|TRBJ1-2|.|TRBV10-3
CAISVERGGFVYGYTF
TGTGCCATCAGTGTGGAGCGTGGGGGGTTTGTCTATGGCTACACCTTC
>.|TRBJ1-2|.|TRBV19
CAISQGLYGYTF
TGTGCCATCTCACAGGGTCTCTATGGCTACACCTTC
>.|TRBJ1-2|.|TRBV29-1
CSVGTYGGYTF
TGCAGCGTCGGGACTTATGGTGGCTACACCTTC
>.|TRBJ2-7|TRBD2|TRBV7-9
CASSTAGVSYEQYF
TGTGCCAGCAGCACCGCGGGGGTCTCCTACGAGCAGTACTTC
>.|TRBJ2-1|TRBD2|TRBV28
CASSLPAGVSNEQFF
TGTGCCAGCAGTTTACCAGCGGGAGTGTCAAATGAGCAGTTCTTC
>.|TRBJ1-2|.|TRBV2
CASSDRQAPYGYTF
TGTGCCAGCAGTGATAGACAGGCCCCTTATGGCTACACCTTC
>.|TRBJ1-5|.|TRBV2
CASSSEGSGNQPQHF
TGTGCCAGCAGTTCCGAGGGAAGCGGGAATCAGCCCCAGCATTTT
>.|TRBJ1-4|TRBD1|TRBV2
CASMRDRGNEKLFF
TGTGCCAGCATGAGGGACAGGGGTAATGAAAAACTGTTTTTT
>.|TRBJ2-7|.|TRBV27
CASSFGFGASAIDEQYF
TGTGCCAGCAGTTTCGGTTTCGGGGCTAGCGCAATAGACGAGCAGTACTTC
>once|TRBJ2-3|.|TRBV9
CASSIPSVGDTDTQYF
TGTGCCAGCAGCATCCCTAGCGTGGGGGACACAGATACGCAGTATTTT
>.|TRBJ1-2|.|TRBV11-2
CASSLDPTANYGYTF
TGTGCCAGCAGCTTAGATCCCACAGCTAACTATGGCTACACCTTC
>.|TRBJ2-2|TRBD2|TRBV19
CASSSPSGRNTGELFF
TGTGCCAGTAGTTCCCCTAGCGGGAGGAACACCGGGGAGCTGTTTTTT
>.|TRBJ1-2|.|TRBV5-1
CASSSGQTNYGYTF
TGCGCCAGCAGCTCCGGACAGACTAACTATGGCTACACCTTC
>.|TRBJ2-5|.|TRBV6-6
CASSYVGGETQYF
TGTGCCAGCAGTTACGTCGGCGGAGAGACCCAGTACTTC
>.|TRBJ2-7|.|TRBV28
CATYRGRMPYEQYF
TGTGCCACCTATAGGGGGAGAATGCCCTACGAGCAGTACTTC
>.|TRBJ1-2|TRBD1|TRBV28
CASSRRTGGVINYGYTF
TGTGCCAGCAGCCGGAGGACAGGGGGCGTTATCAACTATGGCTACACCTTC
>.|TRBJ2-7|TRBD1|TRBV5-4
CASSLTQGAREQYF
TGTGCCAGCAGCTTAACACAGGGGGCGCGGGAGCAGTACTTC
>once|TRBJ2-6|.|TRBV19
CASSHSGANVLTF
TGTGCCAGTAGCCACTCTGGGGCCAACGTCCTGACTTTC
>.|TRBJ2-2|TRBD2|TRBV10-1
CASSALAGGGNTGELFF
TGCGCCAGCAGTGCGCTAGCGGGAGGCGGCAACACCGGGGAGCTGTTTTTT
>.|TRBJ1-2|.|TRBV28
CASSLSGGFGYTF
TGTGCCAGCAGTTTATCCGGGGGTTTTGGCTACACCTTC
>.|TRBJ2-7|TRBD2|TRBV2
CASSGLAGNEQYF
TGTGCCAGCAGTGGACTAGCGGGAAACGAGCAGTACTTC
>once|TRBJ1-6|.|TRBV10-1
CASSESRPTGELHF
TGCGCCAGCAGTGAGTCGAGGCCAACGGGGGAACTCCACTTT
>.|TRBJ2-7|.|TRBV6-1
CASSFSGQLYEQYF
TGTGCCAGCAGTTTTTCAGGGCAACTCTACGAGCAGTACTTC
>.|TRBJ2-5|TRBD1|TRBV10-3
CAISESTLDRGRETQYF
TGTGCCATCAGTGAGTCGACCCTAGACAGGGGGCGCGAGACCCAGTACTTC
>few|TRBJ1-4|.|TRBV10-2
CASSELTGLREKLFF
TGCGCCAGCAGTGAGTTAACAGGGTTAAGAGAAAAACTGTTTTTT
>.|TRBJ1-2|TRBD1|TRBV5-5
CASRLGTGDGYTF
TGTGCCAGCAGATTAGGGACAGGAGATGGCTACACCTTC